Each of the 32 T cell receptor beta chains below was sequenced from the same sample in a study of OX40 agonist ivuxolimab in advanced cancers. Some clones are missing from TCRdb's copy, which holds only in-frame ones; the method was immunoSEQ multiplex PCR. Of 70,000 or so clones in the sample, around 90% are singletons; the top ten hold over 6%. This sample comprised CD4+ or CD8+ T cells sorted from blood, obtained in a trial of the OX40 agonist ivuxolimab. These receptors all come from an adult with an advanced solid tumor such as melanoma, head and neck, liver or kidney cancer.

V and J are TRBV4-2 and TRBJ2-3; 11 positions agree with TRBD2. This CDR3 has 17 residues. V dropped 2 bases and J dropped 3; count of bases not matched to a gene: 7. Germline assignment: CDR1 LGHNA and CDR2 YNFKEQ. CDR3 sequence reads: CASSQSVAGGLTDTQYF. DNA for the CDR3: TGTGCCAGCAGCCAATCCGTAGCGGGGGGGCTTACAGATACGCAGTATTTT.

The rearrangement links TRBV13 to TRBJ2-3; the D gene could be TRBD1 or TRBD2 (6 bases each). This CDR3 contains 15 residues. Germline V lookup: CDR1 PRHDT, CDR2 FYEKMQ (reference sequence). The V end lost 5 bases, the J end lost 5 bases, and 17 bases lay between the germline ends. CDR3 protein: CASSHDGGVGDTQYF. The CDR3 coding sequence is TGTGCCAGCAGCCACGACGGGGGCGTGGGAGATACGCAGTATTTT.

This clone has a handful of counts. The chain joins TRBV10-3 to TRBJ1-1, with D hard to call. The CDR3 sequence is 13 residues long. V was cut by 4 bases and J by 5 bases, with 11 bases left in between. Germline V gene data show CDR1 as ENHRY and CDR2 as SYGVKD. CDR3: CAISVEGGTEAFF. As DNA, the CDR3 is TGTGCCATCAGTGTTGAGGGTGGAACTGAAGCTTTCTTT.

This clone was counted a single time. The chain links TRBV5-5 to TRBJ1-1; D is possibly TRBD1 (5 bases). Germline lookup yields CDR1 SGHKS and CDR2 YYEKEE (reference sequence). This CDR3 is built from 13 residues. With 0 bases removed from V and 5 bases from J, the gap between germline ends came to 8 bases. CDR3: CASSLEGVTEAFF. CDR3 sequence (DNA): TGTGCCAGCAGCTTGGAAGGGGTTACTGAAGCTTTCTTT. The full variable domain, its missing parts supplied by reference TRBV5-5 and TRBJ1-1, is DAGVTQSPTHLIKTRGQQVTLRCSPISGHKSVSWYQQVLGQGPQFIFQYYEKEERGRGNFPDRFSARQFPNYSSELNVNALLLGDSALYLCASSLEGVTEAFFGQGTRLTVV.

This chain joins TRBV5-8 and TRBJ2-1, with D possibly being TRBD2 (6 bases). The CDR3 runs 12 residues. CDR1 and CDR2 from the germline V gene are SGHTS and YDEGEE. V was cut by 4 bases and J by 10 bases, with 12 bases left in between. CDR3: CASSLTRTEQFF. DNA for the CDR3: TGTGCCAGCAGCCTGACTAGAACGGAGCAGTTCTTC.

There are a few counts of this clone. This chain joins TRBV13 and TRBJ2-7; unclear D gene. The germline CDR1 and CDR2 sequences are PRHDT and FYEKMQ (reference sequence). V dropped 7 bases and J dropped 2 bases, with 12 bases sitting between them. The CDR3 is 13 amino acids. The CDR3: CASTSGRTYEQYF. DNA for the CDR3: TGTGCCAGCACATCGGGCAGGACCTACGAGCAGTACTTC.

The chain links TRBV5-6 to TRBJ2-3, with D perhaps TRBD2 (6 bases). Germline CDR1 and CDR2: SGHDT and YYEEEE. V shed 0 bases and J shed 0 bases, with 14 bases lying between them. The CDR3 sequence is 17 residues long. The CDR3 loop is CASSLGIAVHSTDTQYF. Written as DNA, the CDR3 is TGTGCCAGCAGCTTGGGGATAGCGGTACATAGCACAGATACGCAGTATTTT.

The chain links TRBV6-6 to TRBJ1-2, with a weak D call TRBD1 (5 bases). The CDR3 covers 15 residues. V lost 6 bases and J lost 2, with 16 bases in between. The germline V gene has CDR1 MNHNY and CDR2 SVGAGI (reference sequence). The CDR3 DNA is TGTGCCAGCAGCCCCTGGGGGGGGAAGAACTATGGCTACACCTTC. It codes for CASSPWGGKNYGYTF.

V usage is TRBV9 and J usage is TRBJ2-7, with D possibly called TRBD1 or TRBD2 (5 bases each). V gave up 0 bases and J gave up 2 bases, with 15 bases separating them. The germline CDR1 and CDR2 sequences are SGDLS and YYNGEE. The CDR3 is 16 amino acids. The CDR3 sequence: CASSVAGGPTTYEQYF. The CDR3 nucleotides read TGTGCCAGCAGCGTAGCTGGGGGACCGACAACCTACGAGCAGTACTTC.

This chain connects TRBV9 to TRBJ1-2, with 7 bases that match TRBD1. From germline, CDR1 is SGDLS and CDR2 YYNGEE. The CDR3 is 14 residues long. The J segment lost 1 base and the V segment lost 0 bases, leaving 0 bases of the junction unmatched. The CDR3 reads CASSVGDSNYGYTF. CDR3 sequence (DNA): TGTGCCAGCAGCGTAGGGGACAGTAACTATGGCTACACCTTC. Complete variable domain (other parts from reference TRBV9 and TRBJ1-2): DSGVTQTPKHLITATGQRVTLRCSPRSGDLSVYWYQQSLDQGLQFLIQYYNGEERAKGNILERFSAQQFPDLHSELNLSSLELGDSALYFCASSVGDSNYGYTFGSGTRLTVV.

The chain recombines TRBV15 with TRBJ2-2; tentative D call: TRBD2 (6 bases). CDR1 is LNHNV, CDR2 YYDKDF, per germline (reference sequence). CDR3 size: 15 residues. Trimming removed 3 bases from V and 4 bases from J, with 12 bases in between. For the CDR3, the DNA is TGTGCCACCAGCAGTCGCGGGGAGTTCACCGGGGAGCTGTTTTTT. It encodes CATSSRGEFTGELFF.

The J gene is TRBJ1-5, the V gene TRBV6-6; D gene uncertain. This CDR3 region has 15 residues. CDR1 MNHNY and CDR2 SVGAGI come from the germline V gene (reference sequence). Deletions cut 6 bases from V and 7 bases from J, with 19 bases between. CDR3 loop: CASSQVGVVGQPQHF. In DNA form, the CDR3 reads TGTGCCAGCAGCCAGGTAGGAGTAGTGGGGCAGCCCCAGCATTTT.

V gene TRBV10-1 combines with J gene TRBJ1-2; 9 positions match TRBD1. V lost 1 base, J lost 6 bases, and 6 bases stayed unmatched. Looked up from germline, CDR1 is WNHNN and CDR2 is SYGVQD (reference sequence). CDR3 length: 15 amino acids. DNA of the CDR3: TGCGCCAGCAGTGAGTTCACAGGGGGCCGGGATGGCTACACCTTC. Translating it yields CASSEFTGGRDGYTF.

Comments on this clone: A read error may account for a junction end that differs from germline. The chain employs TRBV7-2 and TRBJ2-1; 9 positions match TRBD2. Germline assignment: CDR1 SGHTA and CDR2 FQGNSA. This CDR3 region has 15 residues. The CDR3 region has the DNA TGTGCCAGCAGCCTAGCGGGGCCCTCCTACAATGAGCAGTTCTTC. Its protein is CASSLAGPSYNEQFF. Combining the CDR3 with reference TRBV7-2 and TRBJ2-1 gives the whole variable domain GAGVSQSPSNKVTEKGKDVELRCDPISGHTALYWYRQSLGQGLEFLIYFQGNSAPDKSGLPSDRFSAERTGGSVSTLTIQRTQQEDSAVYLCASSLAGPSYNEQFFGPGTRLTVL.

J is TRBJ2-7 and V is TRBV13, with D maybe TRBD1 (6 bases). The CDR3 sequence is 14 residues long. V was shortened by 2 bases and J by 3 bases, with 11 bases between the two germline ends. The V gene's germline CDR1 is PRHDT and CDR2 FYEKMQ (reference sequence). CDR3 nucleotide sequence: TGTGCCAGCAGCTTACCAGGGGTTAACTACGAGCAGTACTTC. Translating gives CASSLPGVNYEQYF.

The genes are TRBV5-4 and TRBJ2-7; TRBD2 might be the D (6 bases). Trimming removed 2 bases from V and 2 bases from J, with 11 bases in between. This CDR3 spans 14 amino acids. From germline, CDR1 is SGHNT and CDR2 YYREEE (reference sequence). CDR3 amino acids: CASSFGTGAYEQYF. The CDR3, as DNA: TGTGCCAGCAGCTTCGGGACTGGTGCCTACGAGCAGTACTTC.

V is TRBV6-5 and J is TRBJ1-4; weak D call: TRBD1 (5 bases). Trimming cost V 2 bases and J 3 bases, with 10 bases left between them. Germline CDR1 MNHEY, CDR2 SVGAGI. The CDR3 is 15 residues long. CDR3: CASSYHQGPNEKLFF. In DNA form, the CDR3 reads TGTGCCAGCAGTTACCATCAGGGTCCTAATGAAAAACTGTTTTTT.

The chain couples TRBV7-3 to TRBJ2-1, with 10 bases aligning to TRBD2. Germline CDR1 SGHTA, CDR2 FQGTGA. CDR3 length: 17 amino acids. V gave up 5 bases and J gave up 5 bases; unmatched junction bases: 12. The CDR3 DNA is TGTGCCAGCAGCCCCCGAAGAGCGGGGGGGTTAAACAATGAGCAGTTCTTC. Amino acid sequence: CASSPRRAGGLNNEQFF.

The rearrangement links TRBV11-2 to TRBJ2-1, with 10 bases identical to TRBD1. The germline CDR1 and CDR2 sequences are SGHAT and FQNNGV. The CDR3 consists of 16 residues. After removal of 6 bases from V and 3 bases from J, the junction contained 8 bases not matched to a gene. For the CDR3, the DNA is TGTGCCAGCAGTCTGGGGGGGACAGGGGTCTACAATGAGCAGTTCTTC. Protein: CASSLGGTGVYNEQFF.

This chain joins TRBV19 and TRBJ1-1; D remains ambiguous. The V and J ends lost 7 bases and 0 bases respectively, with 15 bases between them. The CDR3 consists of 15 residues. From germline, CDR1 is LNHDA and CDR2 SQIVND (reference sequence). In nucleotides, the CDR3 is TGTGCCAGTAACTCTGGACCCTATTTGAACACTGAAGCTTTCTTT. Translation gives CASNSGPYLNTEAFF.

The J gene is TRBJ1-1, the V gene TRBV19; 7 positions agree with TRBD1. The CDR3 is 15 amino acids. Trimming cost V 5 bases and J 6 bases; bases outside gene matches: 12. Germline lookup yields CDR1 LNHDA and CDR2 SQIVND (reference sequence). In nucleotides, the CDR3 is TGTGCCAGTAGTGTCGACAGGGAGGTTGTCCCTGAAGCTTTCTTT. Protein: CASSVDREVVPEAFF. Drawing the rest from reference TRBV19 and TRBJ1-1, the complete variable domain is DGGITQSPKYLFRKEGQNVTLSCEQNLNHDAMYWYRQDPGQGLRLIYYSQIVNDFQKGDIAEGYSVSREKKESFPLTVTSAQKNPTAFYLCASSVDREVVPEAFFGQGTRLTVV.

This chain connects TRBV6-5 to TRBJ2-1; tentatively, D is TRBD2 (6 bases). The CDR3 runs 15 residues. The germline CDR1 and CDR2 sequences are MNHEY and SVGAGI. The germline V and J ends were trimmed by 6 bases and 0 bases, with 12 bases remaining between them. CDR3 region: CASSPSASSYNEQFF. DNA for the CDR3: TGTGCCAGCAGCCCTAGCGCAAGCTCCTACAATGAGCAGTTCTTC.

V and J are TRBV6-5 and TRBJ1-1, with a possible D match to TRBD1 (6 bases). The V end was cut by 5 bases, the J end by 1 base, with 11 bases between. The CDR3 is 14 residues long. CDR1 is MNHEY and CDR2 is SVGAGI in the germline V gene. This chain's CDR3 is CASSPRTENTEAFF. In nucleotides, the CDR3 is TGTGCCAGCAGTCCCCGGACAGAGAACACTGAAGCTTTCTTT.

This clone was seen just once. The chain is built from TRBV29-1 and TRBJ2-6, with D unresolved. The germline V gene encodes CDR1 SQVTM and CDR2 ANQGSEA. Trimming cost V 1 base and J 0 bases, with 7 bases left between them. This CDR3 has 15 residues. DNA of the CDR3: TGCAGCGTTGAAGTCTGGGCCTCTGGGGCCAACGTCCTGACTTTC. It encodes CSVEVWASGANVLTF.

The CDR3 bases are TGTGCCAGCAGTTTATTTCCAGACGGAAGGTATGGCTACACCTTC. This translates into CASSLFPDGRYGYTF. J is TRBJ1-2 and V is TRBV27; D is uncertain. Trimming took 1 base from V and 5 from J, leaving 14 bases between them. Germline CDR1 and CDR2: MNHEY and SMNVEV (reference sequence). The length of the CDR3 is 15 residues.

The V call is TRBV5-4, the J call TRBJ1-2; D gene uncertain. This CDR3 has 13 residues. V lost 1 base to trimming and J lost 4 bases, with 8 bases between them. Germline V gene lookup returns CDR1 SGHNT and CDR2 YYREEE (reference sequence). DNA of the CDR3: TGTGCCAGCAGCTTGTCCGGACCCTATGGCTACACCTTC. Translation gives CASSLSGPYGYTF.

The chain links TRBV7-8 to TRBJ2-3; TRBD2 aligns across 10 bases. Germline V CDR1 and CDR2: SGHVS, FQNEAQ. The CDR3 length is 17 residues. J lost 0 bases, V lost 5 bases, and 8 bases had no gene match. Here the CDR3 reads CASSGPGLASSTDTQYF. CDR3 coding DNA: TGTGCCAGCAGCGGGCCGGGACTAGCGTCTAGCACAGATACGCAGTATTTT.

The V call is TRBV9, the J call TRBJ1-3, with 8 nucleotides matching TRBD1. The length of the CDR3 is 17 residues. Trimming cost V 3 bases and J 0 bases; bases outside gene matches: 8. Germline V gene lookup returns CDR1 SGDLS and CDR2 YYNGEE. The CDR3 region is CASSGTGLGISGNTIYF. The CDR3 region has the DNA TGTGCCAGCAGCGGGACAGGGTTGGGGATCTCTGGAAACACCATATATTTT.

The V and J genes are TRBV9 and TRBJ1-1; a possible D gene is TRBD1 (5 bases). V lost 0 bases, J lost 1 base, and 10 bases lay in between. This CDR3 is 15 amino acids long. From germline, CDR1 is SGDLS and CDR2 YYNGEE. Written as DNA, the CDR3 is TGTGCCAGCAGCGTAGATTGGGGGAGGAACACTGAAGCTTTCTTT. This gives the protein CASSVDWGRNTEAFF.

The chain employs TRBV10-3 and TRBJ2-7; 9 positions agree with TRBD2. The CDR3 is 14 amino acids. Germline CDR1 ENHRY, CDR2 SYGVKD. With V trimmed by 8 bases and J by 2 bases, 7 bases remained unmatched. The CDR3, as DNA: TGTGCCATCGAACAGCGGGGGGAGACCTACGAGCAGTACTTC. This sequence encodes CAIEQRGETYEQYF.

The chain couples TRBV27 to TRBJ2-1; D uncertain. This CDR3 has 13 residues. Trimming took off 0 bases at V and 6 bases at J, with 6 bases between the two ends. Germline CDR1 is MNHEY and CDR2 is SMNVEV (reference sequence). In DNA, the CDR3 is TGTGCCAGCAGTTTATCGAAGACCAATGAGCAGTTCTTC. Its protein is CASSLSKTNEQFF.

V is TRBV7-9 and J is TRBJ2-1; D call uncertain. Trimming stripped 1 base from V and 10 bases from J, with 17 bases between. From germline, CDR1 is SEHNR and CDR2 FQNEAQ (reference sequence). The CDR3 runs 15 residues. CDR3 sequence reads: CASSLGVNNLREQFF. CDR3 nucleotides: TGTGCCAGCAGCTTAGGGGTGAATAACCTGAGGGAGCAGTTCTTC.